A selection of T cell receptor beta chains follows, all from one sample in a study of blood T cell repertoires in COVID-19. TCRdb's table, derived via immunoSEQ multiplex PCR, lists solely in-frame clones and lacks some. The table shows 200,000 to 250,000 clones, with roughly 80% occurring only once. The sample consisted of peripheral blood. These receptors were collected from a woman older than 75 with active or convalescent COVID-19. CDR3s include the opening cysteine and the closing phenylalanine or tryptophan. A D gene is named only where the DNA matches it firmly. Not every row has a clone size; where given, it reads once, few, many or a size class.

J: TRBJ1-2
D: -
V: TRBV5-1
size: -
DNA: TGCGCCAGCAGCTTCAGGGGAGAGGGCTACACCTTC
CDR3: CASSFRGEGYTF

J: TRBJ1-6
D: -
V: TRBV4-1
size: -
DNA: TGCGCCAGCAGCCAAGACGAGGCAGTAAATTCACCCCTCCACTTT
CDR3: CASSQDEAVNSPLHF

J: TRBJ1-6
D: -
V: TRBV6-5
size: -
DNA: TGTGCCAGCAGTTACGACCGGAGCTCCTATAATTCACCCCTCCACTTT
CDR3: CASSYDRSSYNSPLHF

J: TRBJ2-3
D: -
V: TRBV12-5
size: -
DNA: TGTGCTAGTGGTTTGGAAGGGGGGGTATCGGATACGCAGTATTTT
CDR3: CASGLEGGVSDTQYF

J: TRBJ2-1
D: TRBD2
V: TRBV7-8
size: few
DNA: TGTGCCAGCAGCTTAGAGGTTAGCGGGAGTTCCTACAATGAGCAGTTCTTC
CDR3: CASSLEVSGSSYNEQFF

J: TRBJ2-7
D: TRBD2
V: TRBV28
size: -
DNA: TGTGCCAGCCTGGGAGGGTCTGAGCAGTACTTC
CDR3: CASLGGSEQYF

J: TRBJ1-2
D: -
V: TRBV14
size: -
DNA: TGTGCCAGCAGTCAACTTAACTATGGCTACACCTTC
CDR3: CASSQLNYGYTF

J: TRBJ2-3
D: -
V: TRBV20-1
size: -
DNA: TGCAGTGCTAGTAGGGGTTCCACAGATACGCAGTATTTT
CDR3: CSASRGSTDTQYF

J: TRBJ1-1
D: TRBD1
V: TRBV14
size: once
DNA: TGTGCCAGCAGCCCGGGACAGGGGAACACTGAAGCTTTCTTT
CDR3: CASSPGQGNTEAFF

J: TRBJ1-2
D: -
V: TRBV20-1
size: -
DNA: TGCAGTGCTAGGGAGGGGTCTGGCTACACCTTC
CDR3: CSAREGSGYTF

J: TRBJ1-2
D: TRBD1
V: TRBV28
size: -
DNA: TGTGCCAGCAGCCGACCCGACAGGGCTAACTATGGCTACACCTTC
CDR3: CASSRPDRANYGYTF

J: TRBJ1-1
D: TRBD1
V: TRBV6-5
size: -
DNA: TGTGCCAGCAGTTACTCGCAGACAGGGGGTGAAGCTTTCTTT
CDR3: CASSYSQTGGEAFF

J: TRBJ1-2
D: TRBD1
V: TRBV12-3/TRBV12-4
size: -
DNA: TGTGCCAGCAGTTTAGGACAGGGTAGTGGCTACACCTTC
CDR3: CASSLGQGSGYTF

J: TRBJ1-5
D: -
V: TRBV6-5
size: -
DNA: TGTGCCAGCAGTTACTCGGCCGACAATCAGCCCCAGCATTTT
CDR3: CASSYSADNQPQHF

J: TRBJ1-1
D: TRBD1
V: TRBV7-9
size: -
DNA: TGTGCCAGCAGCTTAGCCCACAGGGGCTCTGAAGCTTTCTTT
CDR3: CASSLAHRGSEAFF

J: TRBJ1-4
D: -
V: TRBV29-1
size: -
DNA: TGCAGCGTTGCCTCCGGGTGGGATGAAAAACTGTTTTTT
CDR3: CSVASGWDEKLFF